This T cell receptor beta chain is drawn from a study of shared clonotypes between healthy human individuals. V lost 0 bases, J lost 3 bases, and 6 bases lay in between. This CDR3 has 13 amino acids. In germline, CDR1 is SGDLS, CDR2 YYNGEE. This clone occurred a few times. Replicate PCRs for sorted subsets used approximately 190 ng DNA; this equaled some 30,000 T cell genomes. Here immunoSEQ multiplex PCR was the method, and the copy in TCRdb shows in-frame clones only, minus some. The table lists almost 750,000 clones, over 60% of them singletons. Material for sequencing was memory CD4+ T cells sorted from blood. The subset denotes: CD45RA-negative fraction. The V call is TRBV9, the J call TRBJ2-5; possible D gene TRBD1, 6 bases. This TCR came from a woman aged 30 to 39 in good health. CDR3: CASSVAGEETQYF. The DNA for the CDR3 is TGTGCCAGCAGCGTAGCAGGGGAAGAGACCCAGTACTTC.